The next 3 T cell receptor beta chains were all read from a single sample in a study of blood T cell repertoires in COVID-19. Produced via immunoSEQ multiplex PCR; TCRdb's table is partial and in-frame only. The sample carries about 70,000 clones, over 80% recorded once. Specimen: peripheral blood. The receptors were gathered from a woman aged 60 to 75 with acute or convalescent COVID-19.

This chain joins TRBV19 and TRBJ1-2; D is ambiguous. The CDR3 contains 16 residues. Germline V lookup: CDR1 LNHDA, CDR2 SQIVND (reference sequence). V was cut by 7 bases and J by 1 base, with 19 bases left in between. CDR3 nucleotide sequence: TGTGCCAGTACCCTGGGTTACTCTTACTATAACTATGGCTACACCTTC. Translating gives CASTLGYSYYNYGYTF.

This chain connects TRBV6-5 to TRBJ1-6; a weak D match, TRBD1 (5 bases). V shed 4 bases and J shed 8 bases, with 12 bases lying between them. Germline CDR1 MNHEY, CDR2 SVGAGI. The CDR3 covers 14 residues. The DNA for the CDR3 is TGTGCCAGCAGTTTCGAAGCGGGGCATTCACCCCTCCACTTT. It encodes CASSFEAGHSPLHF.

The genes are TRBV9 and TRBJ1-4; tentative D call: TRBD1 (6 bases). There are 14 residues in the CDR3. Trimming took off 2 bases at V and 4 bases at J, with 9 bases between the two ends. Looked up from germline, CDR1 is SGDLS and CDR2 is YYNGEE. CDR3 nucleotide sequence: TGTGCCAGCAGCGTCGGACAGCGTAATGAAAAACTGTTTTTT. Its translation is CASSVGQRNEKLFF.